This entry concerns a single T cell receptor (beta chain). The sample holds other DNA sequences that translate to the same CDR3. Authors' methods: Reference gene primer amplification yielded estimated nucleated cell counts. Clones were sequenced by immunoSEQ multiplex PCR, and TCRdb holds only the in-frame ones, with some missing. V and J calls and clone size follow that table, whereas D and trimming were derived from the DNA. The repertoire includes about 170,000 clones, approximately 86% of them detected once, and 2% to 3% sits in the top ten. Losses at the gene ends were 3 bases for V and 7 bases for J; bases not matched to a gene: 6. CDR1 SGDLS and CDR2 YYNGEE come from the germline V gene. The CDR3 contains 15 residues. The sample originates from a study of blood T cell repertoires in COVID-19. Whole-study context: The origin of the acute and convalescent COVID-19 samples was the United States, Italy and Spain. T cells, B-cell-depleted T cells, or PBMCs provided the cDNA or gDNA that served as material.

The TCR sequence derives from an elderly woman with COVID-19, enrolled during active disease. The V gene is TRBV9, the J gene TRBJ1-6, with 8 nucleotides matching TRBD1. The sample consisted of peripheral blood. The CDR3 DNA is TGTGCCAGCAGCGCCCGGGACAGGTCGAATTCACCCCTCCACTTT. It yields the protein CASSARDRSNSPLHF.